The clone carrying this TCR beta chain was detected a few times. Its antigen remains unknown. This record comes from a study of cytomegalovirus exposure and HLA in healthy donors. Study as a whole: One earlier analysis, a look at 180 million or so T cells, found some 120 million unique TCR beta sequences. Study-level findings and limits: Productive status was seen about 87% or about 30% of the time for most TCR beta V segments in an earlier analysis.

Per the germline V gene, CDR1 is SGHNT and CDR2 is YYREEE (reference sequence). Trimming cost V 5 bases and J 7 bases; bases outside gene matches: 9. CDR3 length: 14 amino acids. The PCR employed 60 Vbeta primers together with 13 Jbeta primers. Method: immunoSEQ multiplex PCR; TCRdb's copy keeps in-frame clones and lacks some. The data hold about 91,000 clones, with roughly two thirds observed a single time. The sequenced sample was PBMCs. This chain joins TRBV5-4 and TRBJ1-1, with TRBD1 matching over 9 bases. The receptor was derived from a female donor in good health and CMV-seronegative. CDR3 protein: CASRRDRGRIEAFF. DNA of the CDR3: TGTGCCAGCAGGCGAGACAGGGGGAGGATTGAAGCTTTCTTT.